The 3 T cell receptor beta chains in this list originate from one sample, sequenced in a study of blood T cell repertoires in COVID-19. The assay was immunoSEQ multiplex PCR, and TCRdb's table has in-frame clones only and misses some. The sample records more than 350,000 clones, about 83% being singletons. Input material: PBMCs or T cells enriched from blood (not recorded which). The source of these receptors is a woman aged 50 to 60 who had recovered from COVID-19.

The genes are TRBV7-6 and TRBJ2-7; no clear D. CDR1 and CDR2 from the germline V gene are SGHVS and FNYEAQ. V was trimmed by 3 bases and J by 0 bases, leaving 9 bases between them. The CDR3 sequence is 14 residues long. The CDR3 protein is CASSLGRSSYEQYF. DNA of the CDR3: TGTGCCAGCAGCTTGGGTCGGAGCTCCTACGAGCAGTACTTC.

The chain is built from TRBV2 and TRBJ1-5; 7 nucleotides match TRBD1. The CDR3 sequence is 13 residues long. V was clipped by 3 bases and J by 6 bases; unmatched bases: 2. Germline V lookup: CDR1 SNHLY, CDR2 FYNNEI. The CDR3 DNA reads as TGTGCCAGCAGTGAGAACAGGGGTCAGCCCCAGCATTTT. Its translation is CASSENRGQPQHF.

The V gene is TRBV12-3 or TRBV12-4, the J gene TRBJ1-2; no definite D call. The CDR3 spans 13 residues. Trimming shortened V by 4 bases and J by 0 bases, and 6 bases separated the two germline ends. The chain's CDR3 is CASSSTANYGYTF. CDR3 sequence (DNA): TGTGCCAGCAGTTCTACAGCTAACTATGGCTACACCTTC.